Listed below are T cell receptor beta chains from one sample, sequenced in a study of blood T cells in healthy people across ages. TCRdb analysed the 5' RACE reads with MiXCR anew, one entry per CDR3 protein. The sample yields under 950,000 distinct CDR3 sequences, roughly 20% seen once. Sequencing was done on a sample of blood. Receptor source: a man between 65 and 85 years old in good health. The conserved cysteine and the conserved F or W are not part of the CDR3 here. Fields, in order: D gene, J gene, V gene, CDR3 protein. D genes are given only for firm matches.

.	TRBJ2-1	TRBV3-1	ASRMLGAGPPQKLYNEQF
.	TRBJ1-1	TRBV13	ASRGLGTEAF
.	TRBJ1-4	TRBV9	ASSSGLQGKLF
.	TRBJ2-2	TRBV24-1	ATSDRVGTGELF
TRBD2	TRBJ2-1	TRBV2	ASSEELAGALNEQF
.	TRBJ2-5	TRBV6-5	ASRATPGTETQY
.	TRBJ2-1	TRBV30	AWSLEDYNEQF
.	TRBJ2-1	TRBV28	ASSLKGGEQF
.	TRBJ2-1	TRBV5-4	ASSSGRTKSYNEQF
.	TRBJ1-5	TRBV10-2	ASSEKAKGTYQPQH
.	TRBJ1-1	TRBV12-3/TRBV12-4	ASSRSLQGGQLAF
.	TRBJ2-7	TRBV20-1	SASNVYYEQY
TRBD2	TRBJ2-1	TRBV5-1	ASTYSGGRSYNEQF
TRBD2	TRBJ2-7	TRBV6-9	ASSYRSGGLSYEQY
.	TRBJ1-4	TRBV11-2	ASSVQPWTANEKLF
.	TRBJ2-5	TRBV6-6	ASSQETGLRGETQY
.	TRBJ2-7	TRBV12-3/TRBV12-4	ASSRRLEPTYEQY
.	TRBJ1-1	TRBV9	ASSGKQGSRTEAF
.	TRBJ1-5	TRBV19	ASSIVIGNQPQH
TRBD1	TRBJ1-2	TRBV20-1	SAQGQARYGYT
TRBD1	TRBJ1-2	TRBV18	ASSPGQQANYGYT
TRBD2	TRBJ2-3	TRBV7-9	ASSVSGVGDTQY
TRBD1	TRBJ1-1	TRBV6-5	ASSRAGGIAEAF
TRBD1	TRBJ1-5	TRBV18	ASSPGGQKPQH
.	TRBJ2-5	TRBV12-3/TRBV12-4	ASSLSGLGETQY
.	TRBJ1-2	TRBV5-1	ASSPLTFYGYT
.	TRBJ2-5	TRBV4-3	ASSQDRRSTSRETQY
.	TRBJ2-3	TRBV6-6	ASSYSGFLGTDTQY
.	TRBJ1-1	TRBV28	ASGGTTMNTEAF
.	TRBJ1-2	TRBV12-3/TRBV12-4	ASSYPQQVSRGYT
TRBD1	TRBJ2-1	TRBV29-1	SGGMTGGLEQF
.	TRBJ1-2	TRBV6-2/TRBV6-3	ASSSNRNRAVDGYT
.	TRBJ1-1	TRBV3-1	ASSQLSRNTEAF
.	TRBJ1-4	TRBV7-9	ASSLALTDKLF
.	TRBJ1-6	TRBV20-1	SARRGWDNSPLH
.	TRBJ2-1	TRBV28	ASRTDWSEQF
TRBD2	TRBJ2-3	TRBV12-5	VSGLLAGGPPDTQY
.	TRBJ2-3	TRBV7-2	ASSLVATMTDTQY
.	TRBJ1-2	TRBV20-1	SAIEWQGGYGYT
.	TRBJ2-7	TRBV7-9	ASSLHGDEQY
.	TRBJ1-2	TRBV30	AWSEGNYGYT
TRBD1	TRBJ1-2	TRBV7-2	ASSQPGQYGYT
.	TRBJ1-2	TRBV7-9	ASSSWAGGGDGYT
.	TRBJ2-1	TRBV4-3	ASSQGGGPYNEQF
TRBD1	TRBJ1-3	TRBV28	ASSLSLGRGPTSGNTIY
.	TRBJ2-3	TRBV5-1	ASSLEPADTDTQY
.	TRBJ1-2	TRBV6-1	ASRNTLRQNYGYT
.	TRBJ2-3	TRBV7-9	ASSAPAVASSTDTQY
.	TRBJ1-5	TRBV5-1	ASSRGGDSNQPQH
.	TRBJ2-7	TRBV20-1	SARDLTVSYEQY
.	TRBJ1-5	TRBV3-1	ASSHSHRSNQPQH
.	TRBJ1-3	TRBV14	ASSRWGGNTIY
.	TRBJ2-1	TRBV11-2	ASSLERTGVRGQF
.	TRBJ2-6	TRBV12-3/TRBV12-4	ASSLTPGFGANVLT
.	TRBJ1-2	TRBV7-2	ASSPLGGSDYGYT
TRBD1	TRBJ1-1	TRBV12-3/TRBV12-4	ASTTLTGATEAF
.	TRBJ2-3	TRBV5-6	ASSLGQRGADTQY